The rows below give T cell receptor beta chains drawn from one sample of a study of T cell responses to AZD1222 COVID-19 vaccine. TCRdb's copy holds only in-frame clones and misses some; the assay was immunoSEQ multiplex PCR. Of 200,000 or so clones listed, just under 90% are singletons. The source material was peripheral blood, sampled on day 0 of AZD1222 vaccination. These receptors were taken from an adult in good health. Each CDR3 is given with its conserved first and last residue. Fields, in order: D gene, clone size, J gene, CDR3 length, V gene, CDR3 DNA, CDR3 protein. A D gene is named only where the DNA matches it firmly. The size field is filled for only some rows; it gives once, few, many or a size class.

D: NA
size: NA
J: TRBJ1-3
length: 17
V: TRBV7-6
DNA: TGTGCCAGCAGCCTTGGAGCAACCAGCACCTCTGGAAACACCATATATTTT
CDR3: CASSLGATSTSGNTIYF

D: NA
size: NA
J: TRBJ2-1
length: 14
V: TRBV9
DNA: TGTGCCAGCAGCCCCGGGACTGGAAGGAATGAGCAGTTCTTC
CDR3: CASSPGTGRNEQFF

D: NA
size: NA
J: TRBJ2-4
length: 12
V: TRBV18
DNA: TGTGCCAGCTCTTTAGTCGATGACATTCAGTACTTC
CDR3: CASSLVDDIQYF

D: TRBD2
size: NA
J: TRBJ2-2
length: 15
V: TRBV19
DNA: TGTGCCAGCAAACCCCATGGGGGGGTGGCCGGGGAGCTGTTTTTT
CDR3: CASKPHGGVAGELFF

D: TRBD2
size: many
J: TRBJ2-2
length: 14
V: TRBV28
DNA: TGTGCCAGCACTCGTCTAGCGGGACCCGGGGAGCTGTTTTTT
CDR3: CASTRLAGPGELFF

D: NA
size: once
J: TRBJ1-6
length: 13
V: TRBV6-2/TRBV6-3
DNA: TGTGCCAGCAGTCTCCAAACTGGTTCACCCCTCCACTTT
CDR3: CASSLQTGSPLHF

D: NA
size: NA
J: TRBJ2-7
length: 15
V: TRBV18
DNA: TGTGCCAGCTCACCAGGAAGGGGAAGTTCCTACGAGCAGTACTTC
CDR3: CASSPGRGSSYEQYF

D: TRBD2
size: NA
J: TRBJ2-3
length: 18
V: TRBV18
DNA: TGTGCCACCAGCCAAAGGACTAGCGGGGGGACCAGCACAGATACGCAGTATTTT
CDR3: CATSQRTSGGTSTDTQYF

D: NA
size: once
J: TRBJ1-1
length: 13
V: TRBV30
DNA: TGTGCCTGGAGCAGGGGTATGAACACTGAAGCTTTCTTT
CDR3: CAWSRGMNTEAFF

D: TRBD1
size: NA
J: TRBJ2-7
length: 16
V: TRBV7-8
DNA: TGTGCCAGCAGCTTCATGATCCGACAGGGGCCCTACGAGCAGTACTTC
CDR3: CASSFMIRQGPYEQYF

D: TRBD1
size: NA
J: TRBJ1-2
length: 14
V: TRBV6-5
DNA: TGTGCCAGCAGTACCGCCGGACAGGGCTATGGCTACACCTTC
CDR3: CASSTAGQGYGYTF

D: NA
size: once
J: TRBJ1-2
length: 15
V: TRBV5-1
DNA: TGCGCCAGCAGCGAGGACAGTAACGCTAACTATGGCTACACCTTC
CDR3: CASSEDSNANYGYTF

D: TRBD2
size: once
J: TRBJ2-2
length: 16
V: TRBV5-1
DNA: TGCGCCAGCAGCTTAAGAGCGGGGGCCCTATCCGGGGAGCTGTTTTTT
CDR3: CASSLRAGALSGELFF

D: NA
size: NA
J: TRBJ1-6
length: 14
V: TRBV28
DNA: TGTGCCAGCAGTTTGGATGTGATGGATTCACCCCTCCACTTT
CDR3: CASSLDVMDSPLHF

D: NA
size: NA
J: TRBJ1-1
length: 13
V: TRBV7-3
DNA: TGTGCCAGCAGCTTACATATGAACACTGAAGCTTTCTTT
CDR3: CASSLHMNTEAFF

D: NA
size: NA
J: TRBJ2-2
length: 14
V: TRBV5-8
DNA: TGTGCCAGCGGCCCGGGACAGAACACCGGGGAGCTGTTTTTT
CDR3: CASGPGQNTGELFF

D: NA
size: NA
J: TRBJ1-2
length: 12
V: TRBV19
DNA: TGTGCCAGTAGTATTCGTCGAGGGGACTACACCTTC
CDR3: CASSIRRGDYTF

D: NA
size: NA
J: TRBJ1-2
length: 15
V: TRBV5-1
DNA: TGCGCCAGCAGCAATCAGGGGACCCCTAACTATGGCTACACCTTC
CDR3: CASSNQGTPNYGYTF

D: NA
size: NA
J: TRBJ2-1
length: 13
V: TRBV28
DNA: TGTGCCAGCAGTTTTTCCGGAGTATCTGAGCAGTTCTTC
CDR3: CASSFSGVSEQFF

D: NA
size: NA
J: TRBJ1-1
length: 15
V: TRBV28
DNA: TGTGCCAGCAGTTTATCTTCTCAGGGGTACACTGAAGCTTTCTTT
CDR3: CASSLSSQGYTEAFF

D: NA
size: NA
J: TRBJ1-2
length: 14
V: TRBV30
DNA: TGTGCCTGGAGTCCAGGGTACACTAACTATGGCTACACCTTC
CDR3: CAWSPGYTNYGYTF

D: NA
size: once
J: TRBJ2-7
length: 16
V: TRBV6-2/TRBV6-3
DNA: TGTGCCAGCAGTTACCCGCTAGGCGGGGCCTTCGGCGAGCAGTACTTC
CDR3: CASSYPLGGAFGEQYF

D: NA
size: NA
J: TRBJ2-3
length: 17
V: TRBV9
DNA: TGTGCCAGCAGCGTAGGGGGATTAGTTCAGGGTGGAGATACGCAGTATTTT
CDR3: CASSVGGLVQGGDTQYF

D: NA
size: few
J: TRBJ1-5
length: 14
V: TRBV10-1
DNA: TGCGCCAGCAGTGATGGGACCGGCGTCCAGCCCCAGCATTTT
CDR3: CASSDGTGVQPQHF

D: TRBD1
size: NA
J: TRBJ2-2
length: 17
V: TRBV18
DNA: TGTGCCAGCTCACTAACTCGCCGGGACAGGGGTCCCGGGGAGCTGTTTTTT
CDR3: CASSLTRRDRGPGELFF

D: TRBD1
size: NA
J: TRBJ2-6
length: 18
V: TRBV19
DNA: TGTGCCAGTAGTATCACCGGGACAGGCTACTCTGGGGCCAACGTCCTGACTTTC
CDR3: CASSITGTGYSGANVLTF

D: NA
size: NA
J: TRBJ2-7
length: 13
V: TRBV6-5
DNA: TGTGCCAGCAGTTCACCTCGATCGTACGAGCAGTACTTC
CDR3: CASSSPRSYEQYF

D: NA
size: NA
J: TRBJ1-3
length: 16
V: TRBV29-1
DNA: TGCAGCGTTGAAGACCGGACAAGAAACTCTGGAAACACCATATATTTT
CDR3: CSVEDRTRNSGNTIYF

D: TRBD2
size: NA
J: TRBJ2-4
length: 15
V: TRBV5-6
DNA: TGTGCCAGCAGCTTCGATAGCGGGAGAGGGGACATTCAGTACTTC
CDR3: CASSFDSGRGDIQYF

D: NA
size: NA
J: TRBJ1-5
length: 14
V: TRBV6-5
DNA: TGTGCCAGCAGGTTTGACAGCCGCAATCAGCCCCAGCATTTT
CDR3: CASRFDSRNQPQHF

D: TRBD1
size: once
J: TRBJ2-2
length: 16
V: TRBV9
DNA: TGTGCCAGCAGCGTAGCGACAGGGAAGGGCACCGGGGAGCTGTTTTTT
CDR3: CASSVATGKGTGELFF

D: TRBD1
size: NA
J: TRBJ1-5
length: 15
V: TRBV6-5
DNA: TGTGCCAGCAGCACCGGGACAGCCGGACAGCAGCCCCAGCATTTT
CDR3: CASSTGTAGQQPQHF

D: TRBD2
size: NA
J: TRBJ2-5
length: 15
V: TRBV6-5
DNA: TGTGCCAGCAGAGGATCTAGCGGGGGACGGGAGACCCAGTACTTC
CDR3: CASRGSSGGRETQYF

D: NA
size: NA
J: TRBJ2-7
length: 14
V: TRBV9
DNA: TGTGCCAGCAGCGGTAGACAAGGCTCCTACGAGCAGTACTTC
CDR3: CASSGRQGSYEQYF